This entry features one T cell receptor (beta chain) sequence. The data derive from a study of blood T cell repertoires in COVID-19. Overall study: Sites in the United States, Italy and Spain provided acute and convalescent COVID-19 samples. PBMCs, B-cell-depleted T cells, or T cells provided the cDNA or gDNA that made up the material.

As processed by the authors: From reference gene primer amplification, estimates of nucleated cell counts were derived. The protocol was immunoSEQ multiplex PCR, while the TCRdb copy is restricted to in-frame clones and leaves out a portion. Clonal size and the V and J genes are those of that table, whereas D and trimming came from the DNA. This table has about 280,000 clones, 75% to 90% appearing once. The receptor's source is a woman aged 70-85 years with acute or convalescent COVID-19. The sequencing input was peripheral blood.

CDR3 DNA: TGTGCCAGCTCACCCAGGGACACCGGGGAGCTGTTTTTT. It specifies CASSPRDTGELFF. The rearrangement links TRBV18 to TRBJ2-2; possible D gene TRBD1, 5 bases. CDR1 and CDR2 (germline): KGHSH, LQKENI. V was trimmed by 3 bases and J by 3 bases, leaving 5 bases between them. This CDR3 has 13 amino acids.